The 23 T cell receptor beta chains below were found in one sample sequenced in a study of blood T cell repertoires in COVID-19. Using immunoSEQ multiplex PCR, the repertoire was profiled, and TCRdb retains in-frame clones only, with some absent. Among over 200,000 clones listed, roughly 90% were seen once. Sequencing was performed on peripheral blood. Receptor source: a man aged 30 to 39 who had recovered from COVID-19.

CDR3 sequence: CATSRGGGQGMNTEAFF. The CDR3 DNA reads TGTGCCACCAGTAGGGGCGGGGGACAGGGGATGAACACTGAAGCTTTCTTT. This rearrangement joins TRBV24-1 to TRBJ1-1; 10 bases fit TRBD1. This CDR3 spans 17 amino acids. Germline values: CDR1 KGHDR, CDR2 SFDVKD. The ends lost 6 bases at V and 0 bases at J; junction bases unmatched: 9.

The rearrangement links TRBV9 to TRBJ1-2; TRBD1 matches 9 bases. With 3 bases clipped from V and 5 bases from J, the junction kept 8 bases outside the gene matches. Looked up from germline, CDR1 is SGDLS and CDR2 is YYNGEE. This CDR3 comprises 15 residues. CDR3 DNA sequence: TGTGCCAGCAGCGCCCAGGGAGACAGGGGGTATGGCTACACCTTC. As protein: CASSAQGDRGYGYTF.

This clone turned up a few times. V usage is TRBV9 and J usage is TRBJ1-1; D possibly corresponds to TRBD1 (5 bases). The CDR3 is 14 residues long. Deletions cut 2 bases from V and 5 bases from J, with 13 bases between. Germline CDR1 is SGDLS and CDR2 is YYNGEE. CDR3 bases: TGTGCCAGCAGCGTCGCCCCGGGGGGAACTGAAGCTTTCTTT. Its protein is CASSVAPGGTEAFF.

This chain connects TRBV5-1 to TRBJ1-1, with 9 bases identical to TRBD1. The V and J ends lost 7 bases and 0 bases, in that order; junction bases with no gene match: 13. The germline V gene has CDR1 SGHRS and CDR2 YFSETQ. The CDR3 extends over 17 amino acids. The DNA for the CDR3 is TGCGCCAGCGCCCGTGGGGACAGGGTCGAAGTGAACACTGAAGCTTTCTTT. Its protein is CASARGDRVEVNTEAFF. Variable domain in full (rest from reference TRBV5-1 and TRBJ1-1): KAGVTQTPRYLIKTRGQQVTLSCSPISGHRSVSWYQQTPGQGLQFLFEYFSETQRNKGNFPGRFSGRQFSNSRSEMNVSTLELGDSALYLCASARGDRVEVNTEAFFGQGTRLTVV.

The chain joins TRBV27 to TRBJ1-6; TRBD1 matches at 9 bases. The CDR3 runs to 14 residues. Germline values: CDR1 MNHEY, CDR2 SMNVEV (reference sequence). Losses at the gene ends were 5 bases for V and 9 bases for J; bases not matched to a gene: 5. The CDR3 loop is CASSRDRESSPLHF. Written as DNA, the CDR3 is TGTGCCAGCAGTCGGGACAGGGAAAGTTCACCCCTCCACTTT.

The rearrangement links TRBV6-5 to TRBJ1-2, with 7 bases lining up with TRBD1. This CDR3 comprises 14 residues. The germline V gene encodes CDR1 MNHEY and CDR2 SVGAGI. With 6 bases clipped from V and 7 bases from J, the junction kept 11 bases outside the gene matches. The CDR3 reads CASRRQGQVIGYTF. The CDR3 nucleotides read TGTGCCAGCAGACGACAGGGTCAAGTAATTGGCTACACCTTC.

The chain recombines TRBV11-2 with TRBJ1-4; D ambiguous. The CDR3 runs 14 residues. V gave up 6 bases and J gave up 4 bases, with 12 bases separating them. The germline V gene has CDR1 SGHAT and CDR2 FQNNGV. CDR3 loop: CASSQARYNEKLFF. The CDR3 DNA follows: TGTGCCAGCAGTCAAGCCCGTTATAATGAAAAACTGTTTTTT.

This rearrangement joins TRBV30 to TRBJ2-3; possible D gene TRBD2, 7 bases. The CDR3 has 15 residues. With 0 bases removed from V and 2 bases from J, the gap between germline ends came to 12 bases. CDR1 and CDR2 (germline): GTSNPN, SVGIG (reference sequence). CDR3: CAWSVLGGATDTQYF. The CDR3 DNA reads TGTGCCTGGAGTGTACTTGGGGGGGCCACAGATACGCAGTATTTT. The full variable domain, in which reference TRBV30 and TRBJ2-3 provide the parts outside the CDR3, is SQTIHQWPATLVQPVGSPLSLECTVEGTSNPNLYWYRQAAGRGLQLLFYSVGIGQISSEVPQNLSASRPQDRQFILSSKKLLLSDSGFYLCAWSVLGGATDTQYFGPGTRLTVL.

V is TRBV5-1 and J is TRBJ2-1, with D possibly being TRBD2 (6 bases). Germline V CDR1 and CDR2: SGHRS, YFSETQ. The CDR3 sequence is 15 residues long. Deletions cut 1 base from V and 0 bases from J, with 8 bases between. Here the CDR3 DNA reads TGCGCCAGCAGCTTGTGGCGGGGCTCCTACAATGAGCAGTTCTTC. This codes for CASSLWRGSYNEQFF.

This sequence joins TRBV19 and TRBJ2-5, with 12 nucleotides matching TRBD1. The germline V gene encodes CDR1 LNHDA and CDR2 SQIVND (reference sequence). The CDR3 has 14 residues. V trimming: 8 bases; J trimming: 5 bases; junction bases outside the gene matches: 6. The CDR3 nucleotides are TGTGCCAGTCGGGACAGGGGGCATGGGGAGACCCAGTACTTC. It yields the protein CASRDRGHGETQYF.

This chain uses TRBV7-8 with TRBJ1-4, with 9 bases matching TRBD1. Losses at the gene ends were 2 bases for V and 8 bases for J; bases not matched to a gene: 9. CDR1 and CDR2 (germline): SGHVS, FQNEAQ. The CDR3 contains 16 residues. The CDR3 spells CASSLPKGQGREKLFF. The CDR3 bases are TGTGCCAGCAGCTTACCTAAGGGACAGGGAAGGGAAAAACTGTTTTTT.

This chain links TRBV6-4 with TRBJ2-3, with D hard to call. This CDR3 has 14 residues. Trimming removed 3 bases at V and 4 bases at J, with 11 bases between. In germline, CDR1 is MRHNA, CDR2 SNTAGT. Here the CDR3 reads CASSETGRPDTQYF. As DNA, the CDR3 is TGTGCCAGCAGTGAGACCGGCAGGCCAGATACGCAGTATTTT.

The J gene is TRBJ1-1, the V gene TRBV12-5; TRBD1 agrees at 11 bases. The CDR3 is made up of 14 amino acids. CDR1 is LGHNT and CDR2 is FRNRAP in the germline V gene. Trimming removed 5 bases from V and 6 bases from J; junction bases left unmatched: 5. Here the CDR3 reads CASGAGQGASEAFF. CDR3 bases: TGTGCTAGTGGTGCCGGACAGGGGGCCTCTGAAGCTTTCTTT.

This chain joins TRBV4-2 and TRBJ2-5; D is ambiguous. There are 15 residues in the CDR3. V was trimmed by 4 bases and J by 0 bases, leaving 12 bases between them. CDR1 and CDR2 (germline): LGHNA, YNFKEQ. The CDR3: CASSRYASYQETQYF. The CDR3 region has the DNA TGTGCCAGCAGCCGCTACGCGAGTTACCAAGAGACCCAGTACTTC.

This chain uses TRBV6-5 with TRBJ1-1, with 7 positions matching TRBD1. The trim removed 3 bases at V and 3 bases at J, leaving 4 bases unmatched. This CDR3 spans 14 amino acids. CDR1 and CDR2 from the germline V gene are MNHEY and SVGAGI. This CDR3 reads CASSYRGQDTEAFF. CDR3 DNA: TGTGCCAGCAGTTATAGGGGGCAGGACACTGAAGCTTTCTTT.

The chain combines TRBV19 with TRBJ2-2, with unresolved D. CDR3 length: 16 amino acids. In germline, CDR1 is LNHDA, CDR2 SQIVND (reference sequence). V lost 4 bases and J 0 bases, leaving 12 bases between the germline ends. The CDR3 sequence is CASSTPLAPNTGELFF. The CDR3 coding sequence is TGTGCCAGTAGTACCCCGTTAGCCCCGAACACCGGGGAGCTGTTTTTT.

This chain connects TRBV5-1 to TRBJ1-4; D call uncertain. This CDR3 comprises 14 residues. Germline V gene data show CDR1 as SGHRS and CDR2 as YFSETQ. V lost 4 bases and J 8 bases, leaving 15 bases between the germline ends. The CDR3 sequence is CASSPKSRVEKLFF. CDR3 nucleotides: TGCGCCAGCAGCCCCAAATCGAGGGTGGAAAAACTGTTTTTT.

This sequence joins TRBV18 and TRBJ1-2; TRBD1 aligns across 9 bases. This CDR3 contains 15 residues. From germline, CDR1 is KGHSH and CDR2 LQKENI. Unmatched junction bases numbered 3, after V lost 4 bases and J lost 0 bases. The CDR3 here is CASSQGTGTNYGYTF. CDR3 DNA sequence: TGTGCCAGCTCACAAGGGACAGGGACTAACTATGGCTACACCTTC.

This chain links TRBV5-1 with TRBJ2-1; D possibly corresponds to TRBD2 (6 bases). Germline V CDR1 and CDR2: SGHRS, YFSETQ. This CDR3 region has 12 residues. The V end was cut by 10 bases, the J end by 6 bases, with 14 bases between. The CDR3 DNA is TGCGCCGCCCGGGGGAACCTCAATGAGCAGTTCTTC. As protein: CAARGNLNEQFF.

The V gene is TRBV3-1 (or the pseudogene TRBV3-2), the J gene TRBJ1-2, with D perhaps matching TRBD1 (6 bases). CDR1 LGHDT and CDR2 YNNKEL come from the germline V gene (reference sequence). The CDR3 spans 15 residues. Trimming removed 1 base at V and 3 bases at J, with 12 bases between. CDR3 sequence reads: CASSQVNRADYGYTF. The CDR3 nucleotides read TGTGCCAGCAGCCAAGTGAACAGGGCGGACTATGGCTACACCTTC.

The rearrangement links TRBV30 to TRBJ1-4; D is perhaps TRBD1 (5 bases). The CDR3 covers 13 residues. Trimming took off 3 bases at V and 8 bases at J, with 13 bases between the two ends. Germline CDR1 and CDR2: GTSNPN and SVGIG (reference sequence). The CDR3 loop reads CAWRLLGGEKLFF. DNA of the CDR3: TGTGCCTGGAGACTATTGGGGGGGGAAAAACTGTTTTTT.

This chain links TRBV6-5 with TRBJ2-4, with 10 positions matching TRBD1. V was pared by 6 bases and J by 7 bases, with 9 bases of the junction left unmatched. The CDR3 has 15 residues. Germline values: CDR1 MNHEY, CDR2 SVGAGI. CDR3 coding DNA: TGTGCCAGCAGCCTTAGCGGGACAGGGGTTAACATTCAGTACTTC. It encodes CASSLSGTGVNIQYF.

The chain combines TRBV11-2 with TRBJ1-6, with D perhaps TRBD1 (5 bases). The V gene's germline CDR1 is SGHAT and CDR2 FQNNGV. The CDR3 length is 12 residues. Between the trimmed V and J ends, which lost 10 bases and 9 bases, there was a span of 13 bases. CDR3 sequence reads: CATGRVGSPLHF. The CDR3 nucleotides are TGTGCCACTGGCAGGGTCGGTTCACCCCTCCACTTT. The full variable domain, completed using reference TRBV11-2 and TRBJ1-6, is EAGVAQSPRYKIIEKRQSVAFWCNPISGHATLYWYQQILGQGPKLLIQFQNNGVVDDSQLPKDRFSAERLKGVDSTLKIQPAKLEDSAVYLCATGRVGSPLHFGNGTRLTVT.